This TCR beta chain was obtained from a study of blood T cell repertoires in COVID-19. Using immunoSEQ multiplex PCR, the repertoire was profiled, and TCRdb retains in-frame clones only, with some absent. Of 540,000 or so clones listed, roughly 89% were seen once; the top ten hold 7.8%. Looked up from germline, CDR1 is SGHTA and CDR2 is FQGTGA. The V end lost 2 bases, the J end lost 8 bases, and 19 bases lay between the germline ends. The CDR3 loop spans 16 amino acids. This TCR was sampled from a woman aged 45 to 65 with COVID-19, enrolled during active disease. The chain has TRBV7-3 and TRBJ2-1, with D possibly matching TRBD2 (7 bases). The sample was peripheral blood. The chain's CDR3 is CASSLLGGATRDEQFF. The DNA of the CDR3 is TGTGCCAGCAGCTTACTGGGGGGGGCCACCCGGGATGAGCAGTTCTTC.